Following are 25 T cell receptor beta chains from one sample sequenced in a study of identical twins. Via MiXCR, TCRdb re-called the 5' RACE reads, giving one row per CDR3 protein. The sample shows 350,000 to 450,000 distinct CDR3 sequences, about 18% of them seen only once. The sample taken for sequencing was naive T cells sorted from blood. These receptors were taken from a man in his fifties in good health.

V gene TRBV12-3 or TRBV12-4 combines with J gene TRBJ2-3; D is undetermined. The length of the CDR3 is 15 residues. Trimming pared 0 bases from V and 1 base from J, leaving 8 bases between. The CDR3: CASSLALRGTDTQYF. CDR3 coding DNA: TGTGCCAGCAGTTTAGCCCTACGGGGCACAGATACGCAGTATTTT.

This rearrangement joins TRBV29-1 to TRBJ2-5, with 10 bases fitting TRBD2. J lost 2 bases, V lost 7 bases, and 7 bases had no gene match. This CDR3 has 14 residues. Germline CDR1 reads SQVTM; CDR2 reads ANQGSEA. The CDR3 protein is CSGGLARPQETQYF. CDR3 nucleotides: TGCAGCGGGGGACTAGCGCGACCACAAGAGACCCAGTACTTC.

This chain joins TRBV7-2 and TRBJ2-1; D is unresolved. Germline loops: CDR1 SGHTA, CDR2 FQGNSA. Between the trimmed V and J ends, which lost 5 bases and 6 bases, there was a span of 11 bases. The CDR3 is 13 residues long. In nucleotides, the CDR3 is TGTGCCAGCAGCGCACTTTGGGGCAATGAGCAGTTCTTC. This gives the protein CASSALWGNEQFF.

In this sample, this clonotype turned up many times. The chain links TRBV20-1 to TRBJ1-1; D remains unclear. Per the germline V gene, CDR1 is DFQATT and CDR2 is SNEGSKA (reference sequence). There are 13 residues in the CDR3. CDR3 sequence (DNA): TGCAGACCGTTACCGGGTGGTTTTACTGAAGCTTTCTTT. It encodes CRPLPGGFTEAFF.

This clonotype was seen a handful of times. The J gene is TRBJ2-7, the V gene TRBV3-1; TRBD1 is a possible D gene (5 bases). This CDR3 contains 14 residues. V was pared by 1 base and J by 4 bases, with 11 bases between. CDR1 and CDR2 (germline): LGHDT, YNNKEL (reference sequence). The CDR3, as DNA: TGTGCCAGCAGCCAAGTTGGCAGGGCATACGAGCAGTACTTC. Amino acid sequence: CASSQVGRAYEQYF.

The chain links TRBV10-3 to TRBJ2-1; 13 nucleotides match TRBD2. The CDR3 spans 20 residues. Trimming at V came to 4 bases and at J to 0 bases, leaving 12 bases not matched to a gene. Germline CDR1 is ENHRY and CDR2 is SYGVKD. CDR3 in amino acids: CAISGQTSGGSESSYNEQFF. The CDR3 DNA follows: TGTGCCATCAGTGGGCAGACTAGCGGGGGGTCCGAGAGCTCCTACAATGAGCAGTTCTTC.

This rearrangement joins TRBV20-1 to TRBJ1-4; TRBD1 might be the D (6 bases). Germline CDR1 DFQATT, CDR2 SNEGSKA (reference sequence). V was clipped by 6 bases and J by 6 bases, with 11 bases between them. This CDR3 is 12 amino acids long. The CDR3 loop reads CSARDMDEKLFF. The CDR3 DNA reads TGCAGTGCCCGGGACATGGATGAAAAACTGTTTTTT.

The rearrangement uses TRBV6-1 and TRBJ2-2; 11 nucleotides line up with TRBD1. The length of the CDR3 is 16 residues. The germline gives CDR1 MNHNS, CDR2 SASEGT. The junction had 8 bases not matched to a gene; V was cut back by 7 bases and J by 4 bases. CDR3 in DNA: TGTGCCAGCAACCTCCATGGGACAGGGGGCACCGGGGAGCTGTTTTTT. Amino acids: CASNLHGTGGTGELFF.

DNA for the CDR3: TGTGCCAGCAGCTTGGCTGGACTAGTCGGGACCCAGTACTTC. Protein product: CASSLAGLVGTQYF. The chain couples TRBV7-9 to TRBJ2-5; 7 bases line up with TRBD2. CDR1 and CDR2 from the germline V gene are SEHNR and FQNEAQ (reference sequence). The CDR3 spans 14 residues. V lost 3 bases, J lost 7 bases, and 8 bases stayed unmatched. Looking up the rest from reference TRBV7-9 and TRBJ2-5 gives the full variable domain: DTGVSQNPRHKITKRGQNVTFRCDPISEHNRLYWYRQTLGQGPEFLTYFQNEAQLEKSRLLSDRFSAERPKGSFSTLEIQRTEQGDSAMYLCASSLAGLVGTQYFGPGTRLLVL.

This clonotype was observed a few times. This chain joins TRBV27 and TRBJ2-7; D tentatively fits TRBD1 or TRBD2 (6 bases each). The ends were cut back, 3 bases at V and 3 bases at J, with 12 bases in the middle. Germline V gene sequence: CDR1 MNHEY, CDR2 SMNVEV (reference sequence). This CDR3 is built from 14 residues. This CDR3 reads CASSFAQGGYEQYF. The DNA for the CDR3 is TGTGCCAGCAGTTTTGCACAGGGAGGCTACGAGCAGTACTTC.

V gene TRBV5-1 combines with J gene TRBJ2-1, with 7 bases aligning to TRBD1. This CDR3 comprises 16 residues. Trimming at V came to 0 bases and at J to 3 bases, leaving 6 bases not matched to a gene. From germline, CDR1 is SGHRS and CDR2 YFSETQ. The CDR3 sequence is CASSLVWTGDYNEQFF. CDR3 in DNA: TGCGCCAGCAGCTTGGTGTGGACAGGCGACTACAATGAGCAGTTCTTC. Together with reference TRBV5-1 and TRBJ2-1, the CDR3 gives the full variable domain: KAGVTQTPRYLIKTRGQQVTLSCSPISGHRSVSWYQQTPGQGLQFLFEYFSETQRNKGNFPGRFSGRQFSNSRSEMNVSTLELGDSALYLCASSLVWTGDYNEQFFGPGTRLTVL.

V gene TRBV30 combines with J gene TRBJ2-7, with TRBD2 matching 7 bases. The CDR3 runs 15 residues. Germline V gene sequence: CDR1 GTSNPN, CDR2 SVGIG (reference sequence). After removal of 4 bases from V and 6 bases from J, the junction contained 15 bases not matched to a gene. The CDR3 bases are TGTGCCTGGAATTGGGGGGGGACGACCCCTCTCGAGCAGTACTTC. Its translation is CAWNWGGTTPLEQYF.

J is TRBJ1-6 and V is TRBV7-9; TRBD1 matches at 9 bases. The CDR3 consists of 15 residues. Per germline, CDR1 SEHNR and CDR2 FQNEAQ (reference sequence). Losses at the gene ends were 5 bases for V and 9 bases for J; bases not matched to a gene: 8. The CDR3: CASSNRGLGGSPLHF. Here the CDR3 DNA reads TGTGCCAGCAGCAACAGGGGGCTGGGCGGTTCACCCCTCCACTTT.

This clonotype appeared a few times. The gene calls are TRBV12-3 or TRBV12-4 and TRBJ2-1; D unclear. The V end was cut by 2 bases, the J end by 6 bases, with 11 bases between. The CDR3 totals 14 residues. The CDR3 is CASSLTVRGNEQFF. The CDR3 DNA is TGTGCCAGCAGTTTAACCGTGAGAGGCAATGAGCAGTTCTTC.

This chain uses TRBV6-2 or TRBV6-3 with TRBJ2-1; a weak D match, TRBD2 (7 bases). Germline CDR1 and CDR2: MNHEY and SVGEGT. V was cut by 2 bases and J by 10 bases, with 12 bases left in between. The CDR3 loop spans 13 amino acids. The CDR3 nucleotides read TGTGCCAGCAGTTACGGGGGGGGCGTGGAGCAGTTCTTC. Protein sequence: CASSYGGGVEQFF.

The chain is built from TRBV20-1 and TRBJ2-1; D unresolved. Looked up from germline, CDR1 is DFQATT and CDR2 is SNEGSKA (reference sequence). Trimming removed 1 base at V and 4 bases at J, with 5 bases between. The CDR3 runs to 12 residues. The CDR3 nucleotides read TGCAGTGCTAGAGGAGTATACAATGAGCAGTTCTTC. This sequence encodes CSARGVYNEQFF.

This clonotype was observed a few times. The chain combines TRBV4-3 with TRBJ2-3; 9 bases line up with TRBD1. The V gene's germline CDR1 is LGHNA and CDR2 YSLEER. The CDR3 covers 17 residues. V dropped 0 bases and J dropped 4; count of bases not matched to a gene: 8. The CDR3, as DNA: TGCGCCAGCAGCCAAGAAGCCGGGACAGGGACCGCAGATACGCAGTATTTT. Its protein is CASSQEAGTGTADTQYF.

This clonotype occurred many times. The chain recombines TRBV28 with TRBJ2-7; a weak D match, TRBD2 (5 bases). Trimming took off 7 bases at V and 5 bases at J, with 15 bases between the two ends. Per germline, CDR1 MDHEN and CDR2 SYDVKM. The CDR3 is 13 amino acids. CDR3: CASTPGSGDEQYF. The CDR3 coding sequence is TGTGCCAGCACCCCGGGGTCCGGGGACGAGCAGTACTTC.

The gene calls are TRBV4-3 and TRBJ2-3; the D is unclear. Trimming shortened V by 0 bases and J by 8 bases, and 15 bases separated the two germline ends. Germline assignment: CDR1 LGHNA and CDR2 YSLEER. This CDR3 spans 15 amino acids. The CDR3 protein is CASSQDPGGTLTQYF. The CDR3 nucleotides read TGCGCCAGCAGCCAAGATCCCGGCGGAACTCTTACGCAGTATTTT.

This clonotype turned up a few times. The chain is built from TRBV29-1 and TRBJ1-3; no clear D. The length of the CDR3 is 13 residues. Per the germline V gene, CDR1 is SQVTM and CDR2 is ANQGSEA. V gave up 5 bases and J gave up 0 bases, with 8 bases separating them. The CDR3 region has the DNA TGCAGCGTTCCGACTAACTCTGGAAACACCATATATTTT. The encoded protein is CSVPTNSGNTIYF.

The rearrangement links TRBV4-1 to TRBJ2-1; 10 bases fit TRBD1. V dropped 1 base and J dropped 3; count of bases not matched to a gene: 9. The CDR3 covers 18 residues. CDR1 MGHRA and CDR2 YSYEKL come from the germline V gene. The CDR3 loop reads CASSQVIRRDRGYNEQFF. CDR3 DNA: TGCGCCAGCAGCCAAGTAATCCGAAGGGACAGGGGCTACAATGAGCAGTTCTTC.

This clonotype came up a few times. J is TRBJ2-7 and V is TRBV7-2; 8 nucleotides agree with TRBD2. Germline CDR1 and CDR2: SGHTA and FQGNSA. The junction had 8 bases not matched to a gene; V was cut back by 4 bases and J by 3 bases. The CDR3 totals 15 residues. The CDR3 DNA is TGTGCCAGCAGCTCCTATAGCGGGGTCGACTACGAGCAGTACTTC. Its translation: CASSSYSGVDYEQYF.

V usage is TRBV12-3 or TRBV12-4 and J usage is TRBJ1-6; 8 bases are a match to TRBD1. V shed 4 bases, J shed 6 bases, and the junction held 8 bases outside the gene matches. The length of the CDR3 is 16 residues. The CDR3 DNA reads TGTGCCAGCAGTTCACGACAGGGGAGTCGTAATTCACCCCTCCACTTT. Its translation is CASSSRQGSRNSPLHF.

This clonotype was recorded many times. The DNA for the CDR3 is TGTGCCAGCAGTCCCCTCGGGGGACGGGACCAAGAGACCCAGTACTTC. Its translation: CASSPLGGRDQETQYF. This chain uses TRBV12-3 or TRBV12-4 with TRBJ2-5, with D possibly matching TRBD2 (6 bases). Trimming pared 5 bases from V and 0 bases from J, leaving 16 bases between. This CDR3 is 16 amino acids long.

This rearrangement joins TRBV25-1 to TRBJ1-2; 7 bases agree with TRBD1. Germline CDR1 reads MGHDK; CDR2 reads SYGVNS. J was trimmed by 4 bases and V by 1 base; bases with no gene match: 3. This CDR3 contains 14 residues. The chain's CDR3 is CASSELGDSYGYTF. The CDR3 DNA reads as TGTGCCAGCAGTGAATTGGGGGACAGCTATGGCTACACCTTC.